The 26 T cell receptor beta chains below all came from one sample that was sequenced in a study of blood T cell repertoires in COVID-19. The method was immunoSEQ multiplex PCR; TCRdb's version includes in-frame clones alone and lacks a portion of them. The repertoire consists of about 99,000 clones, with about 85% occurring once and the leading ten covering around 3.1%. The sample comprised peripheral blood. The receptors were gathered from a man aged 50 or older in a cohort sampled during active COVID-19.

V is TRBV3-1 (or the pseudogene TRBV3-2) and J is TRBJ2-7; 14 bases match TRBD2. The CDR3 is 17 amino acids. Per germline, CDR1 LGHDT and CDR2 YNNKEL (reference sequence). After removal of 1 base from V and 3 bases from J, the junction contained 5 bases not matched to a gene. As DNA, the CDR3 is TGTGCCAGCAGCCAAGGAGGACTAGCGGGGGGACTCTACGAGCAGTACGTC. Its translation: CASSQGGLAGGLYEQYV.

The J gene is TRBJ2-5, the V gene TRBV5-1; TRBD1 aligns across 7 bases. V shed 2 bases, J shed 3 bases, and the junction held 1 base outside the gene matches. There are 13 residues in the CDR3. Per the germline V gene, CDR1 is SGHRS and CDR2 is YFSETQ. The CDR3 region has the DNA TGCGCCAGCAGCTTTGACAGGGAAGAGACCCAGTACTTC. This translates into CASSFDREETQYF.

CDR3 in DNA: TGCGCCAGCAGCCAAGCCCGACAGGGAACTGGGGCCAACGTCCTGACTTTC. Encoded protein: CASSQARQGTGANVLTF. The gene calls are TRBV4-1 and TRBJ2-6; 7 bases agree with TRBD1. Trimming removed 1 base from V and 2 bases from J; junction bases left unmatched: 5. The germline V gene has CDR1 MGHRA and CDR2 YSYEKL. CDR3 size: 17 residues.

This clone was observed a single time. V gene TRBV7-6 combines with J gene TRBJ2-3; D is undetermined. The CDR3 is 15 residues long. Germline values: CDR1 SGHVS, CDR2 FNYEAQ. Trimming removed 5 bases at V and 7 bases at J, with 19 bases between. In DNA form, the CDR3 reads TGTGCCAGCAGCGAGAGAGTAGATCTGAAAAATACGCAGTATTTT. Translated, it gives CASSERVDLKNTQYF. Full variable domain (missing parts from reference TRBV7-6 and TRBJ2-3): GAGVSQSPRYKVTKRGQDVALRCDPISGHVSLYWYRQALGQGPEFLTYFNYEAQQDKSGLPNDRFSAERPEGSISTLTIQRTEQRDSAMYRCASSERVDLKNTQYFGPGTRLTVL.

A single count supports this clone. The rearrangement uses TRBV5-1 and TRBJ1-2; 10 nucleotides line up with TRBD1. The CDR3 is 15 residues long. Trimming cost V 2 bases and J 8 bases; bases outside gene matches: 9. CDR1 is SGHRS and CDR2 is YFSETQ in the germline V gene. The CDR3 sequence is CASSFVTTGGRGYTF. For the CDR3, the DNA is TGCGCCAGCAGCTTCGTCACGACAGGGGGCCGGGGCTACACCTTC.

The chain couples TRBV7-2 to TRBJ1-5; 7 bases match TRBD1. The CDR3 runs 15 residues. J was trimmed by 5 bases and V by 1 base; bases with no gene match: 5. Per germline, CDR1 SGHTA and CDR2 FQGNSA. The CDR3 coding sequence is TGTGCCAGCAGCTTAGGGGACAGACAGTATCAGCCCCAGCATTTT. Amino acids: CASSLGDRQYQPQHF.

CDR3 sequence: CASSQDYKAGGQFF. Here the CDR3 DNA reads TGTGCCAGCAGCCAAGATTATAAAGCGGGGGGGCAGTTCTTC. This chain uses TRBV3-1 (or the pseudogene TRBV3-2) with TRBJ2-1, with 9 bases aligning to TRBD2. V was clipped by 0 bases and J by 12 bases; unmatched bases: 6. The germline gives CDR1 LGHDT, CDR2 YNNKEL (reference sequence). This CDR3 has 14 residues.

CDR3 sequence reads: CASSSGRGGETQYF. The DNA for the CDR3 is TGCGCCAGCAGCTCCGGCCGAGGCGGAGAGACCCAGTACTTC. The J gene is TRBJ2-5, the V gene TRBV5-1; D gene uncertain. The CDR3 sequence is 14 residues long. Per germline, CDR1 SGHRS and CDR2 YFSETQ. V was cut by 3 bases and J by 4 bases, with 13 bases left in between.

The CDR3, as DNA: TGTGCCAGCAGCCCCCGGGGTACGCAGTATTTT. Its protein is CASSPRGTQYF. J is TRBJ2-3 and V is TRBV11-3, with D perhaps matching TRBD2 (5 bases). V shed 5 bases and J shed 8 bases, with 8 bases lying between them. The CDR3 spans 11 residues. Germline V CDR1 and CDR2: SGHNT, YENEEA.

This rearrangement joins TRBV28 to TRBJ1-4; weak D call: TRBD1 (6 bases). Trimming pared 6 bases from V and 0 bases from J, leaving 14 bases between. The CDR3 is 16 amino acids. Germline CDR1 reads MDHEN; CDR2 reads SYDVKM. In DNA form, the CDR3 reads TGTGCCAGCAGCTCCCCCCGGACAGCAACTAATGAAAAACTGTTTTTT. This encodes CASSSPRTATNEKLFF.

This sequence joins TRBV6-5 and TRBJ2-1, with 12 bases that match TRBD2. In germline, CDR1 is MNHEY, CDR2 SVGAGI. The CDR3 runs 13 residues. The trim removed 5 bases at V and 15 bases at J, leaving 8 bases unmatched. The CDR3 is CASSLTSGGLGFF. CDR3 DNA: TGTGCCAGCAGTCTGACTAGCGGGGGCTTGGGGTTCTTC.

The genes are TRBV28 and TRBJ1-5; D remains unclear. V lost 5 bases and J lost 0, with 8 bases in between. This CDR3 is 14 amino acids long. The germline V gene has CDR1 MDHEN and CDR2 SYDVKM. The CDR3 reads CASSVLYSNQPQHF. The DNA of the CDR3 is TGTGCCAGCAGTGTTCTTTATAGCAATCAGCCCCAGCATTTT.

In its sample, this clone was seen a few times. V is TRBV7-9 and J is TRBJ2-6, with 8 positions matching TRBD1. This CDR3 contains 18 residues. With V trimmed by 5 bases and J by 0 bases, 9 bases remained unmatched. The germline gives CDR1 SEHNR, CDR2 FQNEAQ (reference sequence). The CDR3 protein is CASSPPGTGNSGANVLTF. CDR3 sequence (DNA): TGTGCCAGCAGCCCGCCCGGGACAGGAAACTCTGGGGCCAACGTCCTGACTTTC.

The chain recombines TRBV5-8 with TRBJ1-1, with D perhaps TRBD1 (6 bases). The ends were cut back, 0 bases at V and 1 base at J, with 10 bases in the middle. This CDR3 comprises 15 residues. Per germline, CDR1 SGHTS and CDR2 YDEGEE. In DNA, the CDR3 is TGTGCCAGCAGCTTGGAACAGGGTTCGAACACTGAAGCTTTCTTT. Translated: CASSLEQGSNTEAFF.

This clone was picked up a small number of times. The chain carries TRBV11-3 and TRBJ2-2; D perhaps matches TRBD2 (6 bases). The V end was cut by 6 bases, the J end by 6 bases, with 14 bases between. Germline-derived CDR1 and CDR2 are SGHNT and YENEEA. The CDR3 covers 14 residues. The CDR3 coding sequence is TGTGCCAGCAGGCCAGAGCGGGCGGCCGGGGAGCTGTTTTTT. Translated, it gives CASRPERAAGELFF.

The chain recombines TRBV5-1 with TRBJ2-3; TRBD1 is a possible D gene (5 bases). Deletions cut 4 bases from V and 4 bases from J, with 16 bases between. Germline V gives CDR1 SGHRS, CDR2 YFSETQ. This CDR3 has 15 residues. DNA of the CDR3: TGCGCCAGCAGCGCCTCAGGGCAGGGTTCAGATACGCAGTATTTT. This gives the protein CASSASGQGSDTQYF.

In this sample, this clone turned up a few times. V and J are TRBV2 and TRBJ2-5; D may be TRBD2 (6 bases). The length of the CDR3 is 12 residues. Trimming removed 9 bases at V and 4 bases at J, with 12 bases between. Germline loops: CDR1 SNHLY, CDR2 FYNNEI. In nucleotides, the CDR3 is TGTGCCAGTGACCCGGGACTAGAGACCCAGTACTTC. As protein: CASDPGLETQYF.

The chain combines TRBV7-8 with TRBJ1-2; 8 bases match TRBD1. The germline V gene encodes CDR1 SGHVS and CDR2 FQNEAQ. This CDR3 spans 14 amino acids. V shed 6 bases and J 3 bases; nucleotides not matched to a gene: 6. In nucleotides, the CDR3 is TGTGCCAGCAGTCTAGGACAGGGACACTATGGCTACACCTTC. Translating gives CASSLGQGHYGYTF.

V gene TRBV6-1 combines with J gene TRBJ1-3; tentative D call: TRBD1 (5 bases). CDR3 length equals 14 residues. Germline CDR1 is MNHNS and CDR2 is SASEGT. Trimming shortened V by 0 bases and J by 7 bases, and 10 bases separated the two germline ends. This CDR3 is CASSEAGRVNTIYF. CDR3 sequence (DNA): TGTGCCAGCAGTGAAGCAGGCAGGGTTAACACCATATATTTT.

The chain is built from TRBV6-4 and TRBJ2-7; D is ambiguous. V was clipped by 0 bases and J by 0 bases, with 6 bases between them. The germline V gene has CDR1 MRHNA and CDR2 SNTAGT. The CDR3 extends over 14 amino acids. The CDR3: CASSDSPGSYEQYF. The CDR3 DNA sequence: TGTGCCAGCAGTGACTCCCCAGGCTCCTACGAGCAGTACTTC.

This clone was detected only a few times. The V call is TRBV14, the J call TRBJ2-7; 11 bases are a match to TRBD1. The junction had 5 bases not matched to a gene; V was cut back by 4 bases and J by 6 bases. The V gene's germline CDR1 is SGHDN and CDR2 FVKESK. This CDR3 has 14 residues. For the CDR3, the DNA is TGTGCCAGCAGCCCCTATGGGACAGGGGGCGAGCAGTACTTC. Its protein product is CASSPYGTGGEQYF.

The rearrangement uses TRBV5-4 and TRBJ1-2; 11 nucleotides match TRBD1. The CDR3 length is 19 residues. In germline, CDR1 is SGHNT, CDR2 YYREEE (reference sequence). Trimming removed 0 bases from V and 0 bases from J; junction bases left unmatched: 10. In DNA form, the CDR3 reads TGTGCCAGCAGCTTGGCCGTGGGACAGGGGGGCCGTACTAACTATGGCTACACCTTC. Translating it yields CASSLAVGQGGRTNYGYTF.

This chain connects TRBV5-1 to TRBJ1-1; D is possibly TRBD1 (5 bases). The CDR3 length is 15 residues. Trimming took 0 bases from V and 4 from J, leaving 13 bases between them. Germline CDR1 SGHRS, CDR2 YFSETQ. The CDR3 spells CASSLAQGLGTEAFF. CDR3 nucleotide sequence: TGCGCCAGCAGCTTGGCTCAGGGTTTGGGCACTGAAGCTTTCTTT.

This clone was recorded once. The V call is TRBV28, the J call TRBJ1-6; the D is unclear. Trimming stripped 6 bases from V and 9 bases from J, with 15 bases between. This CDR3 comprises 14 residues. Per the germline V gene, CDR1 is MDHEN and CDR2 is SYDVKM. The CDR3 here is CASRPSVSGSPLHF. The CDR3 nucleotides read TGTGCCAGCAGGCCGTCGGTTTCAGGTTCACCCCTCCACTTT.

V usage is TRBV2 and J usage is TRBJ1-2, with 9 bases fitting TRBD1. This CDR3 contains 13 residues. Germline-derived CDR1 and CDR2 are SNHLY and FYNNEI. V was clipped by 6 bases and J by 7 bases; unmatched bases: 6. CDR3 in amino acids: CASRDRGDAGYTF. The CDR3 coding sequence is TGTGCCAGCAGGGACAGGGGCGATGCTGGCTACACCTTC. The whole variable domain, filled in from reference TRBV2 and TRBJ1-2, reads EPEVTQTPSHQVTQMGQEVILRCVPISNHLYFYWYRQILGQKVEFLVSFYNNEISEKSEIFDDQFSVERPDGSNFTLKIRSTKLEDSAMYFCASRDRGDAGYTFGSGTRLTVV.

This clone was seen more than once but under ten times. The rearrangement joins TRBV25-1 to TRBJ2-7, with D possibly being TRBD1 (5 bases). The CDR3 spans 13 residues. CDR1 MGHDK and CDR2 SYGVNS come from the germline V gene. V was pared by 3 bases and J by 8 bases, with 14 bases between. The CDR3 sequence is CASSESGSGKQYV. The CDR3 DNA reads TGTGCCAGCAGTGAGAGTGGGTCAGGGAAGCAGTACGTC.